One T cell receptor (beta chain) is described in this entry. Sequencing used immunoSEQ multiplex PCR; TCRdb keeps in-frame clones, though not all of them. The repertoire has roughly 73,000 clones, 92% of them found once; the top ten carry almost 6%. The record originates from a study of control samples from healthy donors and cancer patients. Sequencing used blood. This receptor was obtained from a woman aged 60 to 75 in good health.

As DNA, the CDR3 is TGCGCCAGCGGATTAGACAGGGGTGAAAAACTGTTTTTT. Amino acid sequence: CASGLDRGEKLFF. V is TRBV5-1 and J is TRBJ1-4; 8 bases are a match to TRBD1. CDR1 is SGHRS, CDR2 YFSETQ, per germline. After removal of 7 bases from V and 7 bases from J, the junction contained 6 bases not matched to a gene. The length of the CDR3 is 13 residues.